The 9 T cell receptor beta chains below come from one sample, sequenced in a study of blood T cell repertoires in COVID-19. Sequenced by immunoSEQ multiplex PCR; TCRdb stores in-frame clones only, minus some. The table shows hundreds of thousands of clones, with more than 75% occurring only once. The sample was peripheral blood. The receptor set was obtained from a woman aged 40 to 50 who had recovered from COVID-19.

The V and J genes are TRBV6-5 and TRBJ1-6; no clear D. Trimming removed 8 bases at V and 9 bases at J, with 14 bases between. The CDR3 is 13 residues long. Per the germline V gene, CDR1 is MNHEY and CDR2 is SVGAGI. CDR3 bases: TGTGCCAGCGGCGGAGGGTTGGGTTCACCCCTCCACTTT. Protein sequence: CASGGGLGSPLHF.

The chain carries TRBV11-3 and TRBJ2-1; D may be TRBD1 (5 bases). The germline V gene encodes CDR1 SGHNT and CDR2 YENEEA. The CDR3 has 15 amino acids. V lost 3 bases and J lost 0, with 9 bases in between. The CDR3 DNA follows: TGTGCCAGCAGCTTCGGTGGGGCCTCCTACAATGAGCAGTTCTTC. Its protein is CASSFGGASYNEQFF.

DNA of the CDR3: TGTGCCAGCAGCCTGTCGGGGAGCTCCTACAATGAGCAGTTCTTC. Protein product: CASSLSGSSYNEQFF. V is TRBV27 and J is TRBJ2-1; TRBD2 might be the D (5 bases). The germline CDR1 and CDR2 sequences are MNHEY and SMNVEV (reference sequence). Deletions cut 6 bases from V and 0 bases from J, with 12 bases between. This CDR3 region has 15 residues.

V gene TRBV6-2 or TRBV6-3 combines with J gene TRBJ2-2; TRBD2 matches at 13 bases. CDR3 length: 19 amino acids. Germline values: CDR1 MNHEY, CDR2 SVGEGT. With 4 bases clipped from V and 4 bases from J, the junction kept 12 bases outside the gene matches. CDR3 in amino acids: CASSSGTSGTYGVTGELFF. Here the CDR3 DNA reads TGTGCCAGCAGTTCGGGGACTAGCGGGACTTACGGGGTCACCGGGGAGCTGTTTTTT.

In its sample, this clone was seen once. The rearrangement links TRBV18 to TRBJ1-2; possibly TRBD1 for D (5 bases). CDR3 size: 18 residues. V was clipped by 6 bases and J by 3 bases, with 26 bases between them. Germline V gene sequence: CDR1 KGHSH, CDR2 LQKENI. The CDR3 coding sequence is TGTGCCAGCTCCCCAGTTGGTCCCTTCTACTTAGGGGACTATGGCTACACCTTC. It codes for CASSPVGPFYLGDYGYTF.

The rearrangement joins TRBV2 to TRBJ1-3, with D possibly being TRBD1 (5 bases). Trimming left V 6 bases short and J 2 bases short, with 17 bases between. This CDR3 has 16 residues. The germline gives CDR1 SNHLY, CDR2 FYNNEI. CDR3 DNA sequence: TGTGCCAGCAGGATACAGGACGCCAACCCTGGAAACACCATATATTTT. Translating gives CASRIQDANPGNTIYF.

This chain uses TRBV6-5 with TRBJ2-1; TRBD2 matches 11 bases. There are 15 residues in the CDR3. Losses at the gene ends were 7 bases for V and 9 bases for J; bases not matched to a gene: 11. Germline V CDR1 and CDR2: MNHEY, SVGAGI. The CDR3 spells CASIPGGLAGGEQFF. CDR3 DNA sequence: TGTGCCAGCATCCCGGGTGGCCTAGCGGGAGGTGAGCAGTTCTTC.

The chain carries TRBV27 and TRBJ1-4; D may be TRBD1 (5 bases). Deletions cut 3 bases from V and 4 bases from J, with 9 bases between. This CDR3 spans 14 amino acids. Germline values: CDR1 MNHEY, CDR2 SMNVEV (reference sequence). The CDR3 spells CASSFGGLNEKLFF. The DNA of the CDR3 is TGTGCCAGCAGTTTTGGGGGACTTAATGAAAAACTGTTTTTT.

The chain links TRBV4-1 to TRBJ1-3; D unclear. Trimming removed 0 bases from V and 1 base from J, with 13 bases in between. The germline V gene encodes CDR1 MGHRA and CDR2 YSYEKL. This CDR3 spans 17 amino acids. CDR3 in DNA: TGCGCCAGCAGCCAAGAGAGGGCAGGTGCTTCTGGAAACACCATATATTTT. This encodes CASSQERAGASGNTIYF.